What follows are 11 T cell receptor beta chains derived from one specimen sequenced in a study of human T cells and chemical hapten exposure. TCRdb re-analysed the RACE reads in MiXCR, keeping a single row per CDR3 protein. The data show fewer than 100,000 distinct CDR3 sequences, 9.5% to 15% seen once. Regarding time point: patch test 1, 2 weeks after DPC sensitization. Described treatment: therapeutic diphenylcyclopropenone sensitization with weekly scalp DPC. The material sequenced was whole blood, taken in connection with sensitization to the hapten diphenylcyclopropenone (DPC). All receptors derive from a woman between 40 and 50 years old with alopecia areata. Some clones in this sample may be carry-over from other donors' samples.

A few counts support this clonotype. CDR3 loop: CASRGQGLADTQYF. In DNA form, the CDR3 reads TGTGCCAGTAGAGGACAGGGGCTCGCAGATACGCAGTATTTT. V and J are TRBV19 and TRBJ2-3, with TRBD1 identical over 9 bases. V was pared by 6 bases and J by 4 bases, with 5 bases of the junction left unmatched. Per the germline V gene, CDR1 is LNHDA and CDR2 is SQIVND (reference sequence). CDR3 length equals 14 residues.

This chain uses TRBV28 with TRBJ2-3; 8 bases match TRBD2. Germline V gives CDR1 MDHEN, CDR2 SYDVKM. There are 18 residues in the CDR3. After removal of 5 bases from V and 2 bases from J, the junction contained 15 bases not matched to a gene. As DNA, the CDR3 is TGTGCCAGCAGTCCAATAAGCGGGACTAGACGAGACACAGATACGCAGTATTTT. Translation gives CASSPISGTRRDTDTQYF.

V usage is TRBV11-2 and J usage is TRBJ2-6; unclear D gene. This CDR3 is built from 16 residues. CDR1 and CDR2 from the germline V gene are SGHAT and FQNNGV. Trimming took off 4 bases at V and 0 bases at J, with 10 bases between the two ends. CDR3 bases: TGTGCCAGCAGCTCGAACCATTACTCTGGGGCCAACGTCCTGACTTTC. Translating it yields CASSSNHYSGANVLTF.

The sample holds many counts of this clonotype. The rearrangement joins TRBV29-1 to TRBJ2-2; D gene unclear. Germline lookup yields CDR1 SQVTM and CDR2 ANQGSEA. This CDR3 is built from 12 residues. V gave up 4 bases and J gave up 7 bases, with 10 bases separating them. The DNA of the CDR3 is TGCAGCGTTGGGATGGCGATCGGGGAGCTGTTTTTT. Translating gives CSVGMAIGELFF.

This clonotype was detected a few times. This rearrangement joins TRBV10-3 to TRBJ2-1; possibly TRBD1 for D (5 bases). Germline CDR1 is ENHRY and CDR2 is SYGVKD. CDR3 length: 13 residues. The V gene lost 4 bases and the J gene lost 8 bases, with 12 bases spanning the gap. Written as DNA, the CDR3 is TGTGCCATCAGTGCCTTCGCCAGGGATGAGCAGTTCTTC. Protein product: CAISAFARDEQFF.

The gene calls are TRBV4-1 and TRBJ2-7; D remains unclear. CDR3 length: 13 residues. Trimming shortened V by 1 base and J by 9 bases, and 13 bases separated the two germline ends. Germline V gene sequence: CDR1 MGHRA, CDR2 YSYEKL. The CDR3 DNA sequence: TGCGCCAGCAGCCAAGGGGCCCTCAAAAGGCAGTACTTC. Protein: CASSQGALKRQYF.

This clonotype appeared many times. The chain uses TRBV2 and TRBJ1-2; D call uncertain. CDR1 is SNHLY, CDR2 FYNNEI, per germline. The length of the CDR3 is 13 residues. V was cut by 4 bases and J by 8 bases, with 14 bases left in between. The CDR3 DNA sequence: TGTGCCAGCAGTGGACAAGGAATGGGCGGCTACACCTTC. As protein: CASSGQGMGGYTF. The variable domain in full, with the rest retrieved from reference TRBV2 and TRBJ1-2, is EPEVTQTPSHQVTQMGQEVILRCVPISNHLYFYWYRQILGQKVEFLVSFYNNEISEKSEIFDDQFSVERPDGSNFTLKIRSTKLEDSAMYFCASSGQGMGGYTFGSGTRLTVV.

This clonotype was counted many times. The chain employs TRBV14 and TRBJ1-1; D is perhaps TRBD1 (6 bases). Trimming removed 4 bases at V and 5 bases at J, with 14 bases between. This CDR3 is 14 amino acids long. The germline CDR1 and CDR2 sequences are SGHDN and FVKESK. The CDR3 DNA reads as TGTGCCAGCAGCCGAACAGGGCGAGGGACTGAAGCTTTCTTT. The encoded protein is CASSRTGRGTEAFF. The full variable domain, completed using reference TRBV14 and TRBJ1-1, is EAGVTQFPSHSVIEKGQTVTLRCDPISGHDNLYWYRRVMGKEIKFLLHFVKESKQDESGMPNNRFLAERTGGTYSTLKVQPAELEDSGVYFCASSRTGRGTEAFFGQGTRLTVV.

This chain connects TRBV9 to TRBJ2-1, with 12 nucleotides matching TRBD2. The germline gives CDR1 SGDLS, CDR2 YYNGEE. Unmatched junction bases numbered 7, after V lost 3 bases and J lost 9 bases. This CDR3 has 15 amino acids. The CDR3 spells CASSGTSGIGAEQFF. The DNA for the CDR3 is TGTGCCAGCAGCGGGACTAGCGGGATCGGGGCTGAGCAGTTCTTC.

This sequence joins TRBV5-8 and TRBJ2-7, with TRBD1 matching 11 bases. CDR1 and CDR2 (germline): SGHTS, YDEGEE. V lost 4 bases and J lost 5; bases outside the gene matches: 8. The CDR3 runs to 15 residues. In DNA form, the CDR3 reads TGTGCCAGCAGCACTGTGGACAGGGGGCCCCACGAGCAGTACTTC. Protein: CASSTVDRGPHEQYF.

This clonotype was seen ten or more times. This chain uses TRBV12-2 with TRBJ1-5. TRBV12-2 is described as a pseudogene. The CDR3 covers 17 residues. In DNA form, the CDR3 reads TGTGCAAGTCGCTTAGTAGGAGGGGAGACGAGCAATCAGCCCCAGCATTTT. As protein: CASRLVGGETSNQPQHF.